The sample holds a few counts of the clone carrying this T cell receptor beta chain. Its antigen is unidentified. The sample belongs to a study of cytomegalovirus exposure and HLA in healthy donors. Looking at the study overall: Genotyping showed less than 85% of some 400 donors falling in the Caucasian-associated ancestry cluster.

The CDR3 spans 14 residues. The germline gives CDR1 MGHRA, CDR2 YSYEKL. The ends lost 3 bases at V and 6 bases at J; junction bases unmatched: 3. Regarding the study as a whole: Later on, an analysis found that several of the most significant clusters appeared to be linked to common viral pathogens, which included parvovirus B19. In presence/absence analyses, roughly uniform sequencing depth across donors was assumed.

Primers included in the PCR were 60 Vbeta and 13 Jbeta primers. This table comes from immunoSEQ multiplex PCR, and its TCRdb copy is limited to in-frame clones, with some not included. The data contain under 200,000 clones, less than 90% of them singletons. The chain combines TRBV4-1 with TRBJ2-1; 9 bases line up with TRBD1. The source of this sequence is a man between 18 and 35 years old in good health and CMV-seronegative. Sample: PBMCs. This chain's CDR3 is CASSQGQGINEQFF. The CDR3 DNA reads TGCGCCAGCAGCCAGGGACAGGGTATCAATGAGCAGTTCTTC.